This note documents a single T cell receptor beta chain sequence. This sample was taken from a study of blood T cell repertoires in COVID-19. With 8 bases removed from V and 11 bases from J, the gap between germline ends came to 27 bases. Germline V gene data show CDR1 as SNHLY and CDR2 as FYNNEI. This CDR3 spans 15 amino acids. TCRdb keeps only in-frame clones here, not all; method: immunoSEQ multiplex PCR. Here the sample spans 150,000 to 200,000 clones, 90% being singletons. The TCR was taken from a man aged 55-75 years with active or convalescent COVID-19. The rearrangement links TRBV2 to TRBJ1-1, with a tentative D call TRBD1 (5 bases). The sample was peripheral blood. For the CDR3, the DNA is TGTGCCAGCGAACGAACTGTGGGAGGGCAAGGGGATGCTTTCTTT. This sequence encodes CASERTVGGQGDAFF.